Reported below is one TCR beta chain. The source of the sample is a study of blood T cell repertoires in COVID-19. Across the study: Samples taken during acute and convalescent COVID-19 were collected in the United States, Italy and Spain. T cells, B-cell-depleted T cells, or PBMCs supplied cDNA or gDNA.

Self-reported history from a screening survey and questionnaire set each donor's cohort. V lost 0 bases and J lost 5; bases outside the gene matches: 3. Germline assignment: CDR1 MNHEY and CDR2 SVGAGI. This CDR3 region has 15 residues. Some clones are missing from TCRdb's copy, which holds only in-frame ones; the method was immunoSEQ multiplex PCR. This table has about 130,000 clones, around 83% appearing once. Material: PBMCs or T cells enriched from blood (not recorded which). The receptor was isolated from a man aged 45-65 years who had recovered from COVID-19. This chain joins TRBV6-5 and TRBJ1-1; 10 bases map to TRBD1. CDR3 residues: CASSYSGTGVTEAFF. CDR3 bases: TGTGCCAGCAGTTACTCCGGGACAGGGGTGACTGAAGCTTTCTTT.